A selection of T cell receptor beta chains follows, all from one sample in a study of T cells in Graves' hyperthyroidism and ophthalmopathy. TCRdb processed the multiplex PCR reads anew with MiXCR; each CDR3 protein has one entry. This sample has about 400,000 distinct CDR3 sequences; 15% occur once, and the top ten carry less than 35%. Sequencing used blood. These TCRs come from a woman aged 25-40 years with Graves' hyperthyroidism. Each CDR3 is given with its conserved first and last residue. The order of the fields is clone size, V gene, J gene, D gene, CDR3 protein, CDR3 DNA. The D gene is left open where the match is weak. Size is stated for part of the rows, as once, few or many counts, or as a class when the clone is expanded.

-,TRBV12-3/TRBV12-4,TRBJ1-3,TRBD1,CASSPGGGVGNTIYF,TGTGCCAGCAGCCCAGGGGGCGGCGTTGGAAACACCATATATTTT
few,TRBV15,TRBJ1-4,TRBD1,CATSTPRGATNEKLFF,TGTGCCACCAGCACCCCCAGGGGGGCAACTAATGAAAAACTGTTTTTT
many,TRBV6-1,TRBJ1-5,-,CASSKDMGAWEPQHF,TGTGCCAGCAGCAAAGACATGGGAGCATGGGAGCCCCAGCATTTT
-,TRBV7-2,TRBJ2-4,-,CASSLEVWSAKDIQYF,TGTGCCAGCAGCTTAGAAGTTTGGTCGGCCAAAGACATTCAGTACTTC
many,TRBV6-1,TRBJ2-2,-,CASSEAGVLTGELFF,TGTGCCAGCAGTGAAGCAGGGGTACTCACCGGGGAGCTGTTTTTT
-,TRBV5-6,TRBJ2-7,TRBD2,CASSAGEREFLSYEQYF,TGTGCCAGCAGCGCCGGGGAGCGGGAGTTCCTCTCCTACGAGCAGTACTTC
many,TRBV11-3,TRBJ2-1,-,CASSPRDGPYNEQFF,TGTGCCAGCAGCCCCCGGGACGGACCCTACAATGAGCAGTTCTTC
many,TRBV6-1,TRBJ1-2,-,CASSEAGAPNYGYTF,TGTGCCAGCAGTGAAGCGGGGGCCCCTAACTATGGCTACACCTTC
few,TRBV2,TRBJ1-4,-,CASSEIVSGATNEKLFF,TGTGCCAGCAGTGAAATTGTCTCGGGGGCAACTAATGAAAAACTGTTTTTT
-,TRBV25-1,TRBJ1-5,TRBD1,CASSEGQGGGNQPQHF,TGTGCCAGCAGTGAGGGACAGGGCGGAGGTAATCAGCCCCAGCATTTT
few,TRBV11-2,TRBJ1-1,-,CASSLDSGWAEAFF,TGTGCCAGCAGCTTAGATTCAGGGTGGGCTGAAGCTTTCTTT
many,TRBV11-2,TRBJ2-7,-,CASSLDQVATYEQYF,TGTGCCAGCAGCTTAGATCAGGTAGCCACCTACGAGCAGTACTTC
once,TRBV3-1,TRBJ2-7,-,CASSRTGVAYEQYF,TGTGCCAGCAGTAGAACCGGGGTGGCCTACGAGCAGTACTTC
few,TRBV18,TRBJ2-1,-,CASGPGGPEQFF,TGTGCCAGCGGGCCCGGGGGGCCTGAGCAGTTCTTC
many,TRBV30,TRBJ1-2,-,CAWSGQAVYGYTF,TGTGCCTGGAGCGGTCAGGCGGTCTATGGCTACACCTTC
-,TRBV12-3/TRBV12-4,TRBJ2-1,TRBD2,CASSFTTSGAREQFF,TGTGCCAGCAGTTTTACGACTAGCGGAGCCCGGGAGCAGTTCTTC
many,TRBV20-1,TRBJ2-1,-,CSASSLQKLNEQFF,TGCAGTGCTAGCTCTCTCCAGAAACTAAATGAGCAGTTCTTC
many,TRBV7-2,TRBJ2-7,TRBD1,CASSTQTGGIYEQYF,TGTGCCAGCAGCACCCAGACAGGGGGCATCTACGAGCAGTACTTC
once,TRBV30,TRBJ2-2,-,CAWSIVRGRDTGELFF,TGTGCCTGGAGTATCGTCAGGGGTAGGGACACCGGGGAGCTGTTTTTT
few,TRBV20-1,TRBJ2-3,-,CSAPSGTTDTQYF,TGCAGTGCACCGTCAGGGACCACAGATACGCAGTATTTT
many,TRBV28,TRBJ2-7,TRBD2,CASSSGTSASYEQYF,TGTGCCAGCAGTTCCGGGACTAGCGCCTCCTACGAGCAGTACTTC
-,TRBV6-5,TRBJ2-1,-,CASSYIGRSSYNEQFF,TGTGCCAGCAGTTATATAGGGCGGAGCTCCTACAATGAGCAGTTCTTC
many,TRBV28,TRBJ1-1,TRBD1,CATSGQINTEAFF,TGTGCCACCTCGGGACAGATAAACACTGAAGCTTTCTTT
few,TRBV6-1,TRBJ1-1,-,CASSEGLRASNTEAFF,TGTGCCAGCAGTGAGGGACTCAGGGCTTCGAACACTGAAGCTTTCTTT